Sequencing of this TCR beta chain was carried out in a study of beta chain features in type 1 diabetes. Every bit of the isolated RNA underwent reverse transcription, so sequencing read expressed TCRB transcripts. Clones were sequenced by immunoSEQ multiplex PCR, and TCRdb holds only the in-frame ones, with some missing. The sample lists about 150,000 clones, 8.5% to 14% occurring once. Trimming shortened V by 5 bases and J by 4 bases, and 9 bases separated the two germline ends. The CDR3 extends over 12 amino acids. Germline V gene lookup returns CDR1 SGHTA and CDR2 FQGNSA. Study-wide points: With patients and controls alike, PCR might favor shorter templates to an equal degree.

Worth noting for this clone: Its antigen is undetermined. A single base separates this from a much larger clone, so it may be a read error.

Sequences were obtained from central memory CD4+ T cells from blood. The source is a man aged 18-30 years in good health. The rearrangement links TRBV7-2 to TRBJ2-7, with D possibly TRBD1 on 6 matching bases. CDR3: CASSPDRYEQYF. In DNA form, the CDR3 reads TGTGCCAGCAGCCCGGACAGATACGAGCAGTACTTC. Using reference TRBV7-2 and TRBJ2-7 for the parts outside the CDR3, the full variable domain is GAGVSQSPSNKVTEKGKDVELRCDPISGHTALYWYRQSLGQGLEFLIYFQGNSAPDKSGLPSDRFSAERTGGSVSTLTIQRTQQEDSAVYLCASSPDRYEQYFGPGTRLTVT.